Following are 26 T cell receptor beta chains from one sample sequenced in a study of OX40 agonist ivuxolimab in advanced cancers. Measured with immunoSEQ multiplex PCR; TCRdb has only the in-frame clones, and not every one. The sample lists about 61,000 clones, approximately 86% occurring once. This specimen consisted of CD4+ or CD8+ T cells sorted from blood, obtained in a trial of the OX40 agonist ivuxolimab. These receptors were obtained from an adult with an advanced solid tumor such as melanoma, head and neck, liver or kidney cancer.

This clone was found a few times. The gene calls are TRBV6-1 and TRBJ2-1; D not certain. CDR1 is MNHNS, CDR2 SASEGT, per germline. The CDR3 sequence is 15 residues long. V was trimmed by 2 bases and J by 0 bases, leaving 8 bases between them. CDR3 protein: CASSEKSNSYNEQFF. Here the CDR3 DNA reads TGTGCCAGCAGTGAAAAGTCAAACTCCTACAATGAGCAGTTCTTC.

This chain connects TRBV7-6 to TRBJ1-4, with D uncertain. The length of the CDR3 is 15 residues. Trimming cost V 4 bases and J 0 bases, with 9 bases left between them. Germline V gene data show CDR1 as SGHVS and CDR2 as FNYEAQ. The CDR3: CASSSYSTTNEKLFF. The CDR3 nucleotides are TGTGCCAGCAGCTCCTACAGTACAACTAATGAAAAACTGTTTTTT.

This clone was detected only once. Written as DNA, the CDR3 is TGTGCCAGCAGCTTGGGGCAGGGGGGAAACACCATATATTTT. Its translation: CASSLGQGGNTIYF. The genes are TRBV5-6 and TRBJ1-3, with D possibly matching TRBD1 (6 bases). From germline, CDR1 is SGHDT and CDR2 YYEEEE. V shed 0 bases and J shed 4 bases, with 8 bases lying between them. CDR3 length: 14 residues. Variable domain in full (rest from reference TRBV5-6 and TRBJ1-3): DAGVTQSPTHLIKTRGQQVTLRCSPKSGHDTVSWYQQALGQGPQFIFQYYEEEERQRGNFPDRFSGHQFPNYSSELNVNALLLGDSALYLCASSLGQGGNTIYFGEGSWLTVV.

The chain's CDR3 is CASGTSGGQETQYF. The CDR3 nucleotides are TGCGCCAGCGGGACTAGCGGGGGCCAAGAGACCCAGTACTTC. The rearrangement joins TRBV5-1 to TRBJ2-5; 14 nucleotides align to TRBD2. Germline V gene sequence: CDR1 SGHRS, CDR2 YFSETQ. After removal of 7 bases from V and 1 base from J, the junction contained 0 bases not matched to a gene. The CDR3 contains 14 residues.

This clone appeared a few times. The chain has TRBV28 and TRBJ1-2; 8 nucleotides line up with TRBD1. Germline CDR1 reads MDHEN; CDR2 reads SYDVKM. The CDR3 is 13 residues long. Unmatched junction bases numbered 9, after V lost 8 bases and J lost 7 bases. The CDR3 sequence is CASSRRQGAGYTF. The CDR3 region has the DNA TGTGCCAGCTCCAGGAGGCAGGGGGCTGGCTACACCTTC.

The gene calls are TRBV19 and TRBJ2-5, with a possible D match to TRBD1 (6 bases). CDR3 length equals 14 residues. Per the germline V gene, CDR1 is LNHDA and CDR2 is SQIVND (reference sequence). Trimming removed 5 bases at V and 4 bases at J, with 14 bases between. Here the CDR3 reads CASSGGRGAETQYF. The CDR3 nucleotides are TGTGCCAGTAGTGGTGGCAGGGGCGCAGAGACCCAGTACTTC.

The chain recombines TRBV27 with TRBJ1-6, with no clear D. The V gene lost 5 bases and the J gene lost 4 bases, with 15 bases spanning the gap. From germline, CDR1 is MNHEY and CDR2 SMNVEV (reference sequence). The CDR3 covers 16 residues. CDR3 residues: CASSHGSSRYNSPLHF. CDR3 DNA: TGTGCCAGCAGTCACGGGAGCTCGCGGTATAATTCACCCCTCCACTTT.

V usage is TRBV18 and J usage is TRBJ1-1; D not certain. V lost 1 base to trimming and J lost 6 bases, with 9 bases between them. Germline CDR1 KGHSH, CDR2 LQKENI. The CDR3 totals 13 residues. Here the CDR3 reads CASSPRNGAEAFF. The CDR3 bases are TGTGCCAGCTCACCACGGAACGGCGCTGAAGCTTTCTTT.

In DNA, the CDR3 is TGTGCCAGCAGCTTGAGGAGGGGGGCGGACACCGGGGAGCTGTTTTTT. It specifies CASSLRRGADTGELFF. The chain couples TRBV7-8 to TRBJ2-2; D tentatively reads TRBD1 or TRBD2 (6 bases each). The CDR3 runs 16 residues. Germline V CDR1 and CDR2: SGHVS, FQNEAQ. With 3 bases removed from V and 3 bases from J, the gap between germline ends came to 14 bases.

This CDR3 is CASRRESVSSYTF. In DNA, the CDR3 is TGTGCCAGCAGGAGGGAAAGTGTCAGCAGCTACACCTTC. The chain links TRBV4-2 to TRBJ1-2; D gene ambiguous. This CDR3 is built from 13 residues. V was cut by 6 bases and J by 9 bases, with 17 bases left in between. The V gene's germline CDR1 is LGHNA and CDR2 YNFKEQ.

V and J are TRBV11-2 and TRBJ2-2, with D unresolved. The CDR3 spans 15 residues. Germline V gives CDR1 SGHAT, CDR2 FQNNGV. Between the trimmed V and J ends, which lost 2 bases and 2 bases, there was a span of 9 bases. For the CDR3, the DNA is TGTGCCAGCAGCTTACGGATAAGAAACACCGGGGAGCTGTTTTTT. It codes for CASSLRIRNTGELFF.

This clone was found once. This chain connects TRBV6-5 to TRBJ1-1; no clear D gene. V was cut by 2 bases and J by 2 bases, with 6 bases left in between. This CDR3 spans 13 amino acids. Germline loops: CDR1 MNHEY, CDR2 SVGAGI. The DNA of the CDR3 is TGTGCCAGCAGTTACGGAGATAACACTGAAGCTTTCTTT. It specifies CASSYGDNTEAFF.

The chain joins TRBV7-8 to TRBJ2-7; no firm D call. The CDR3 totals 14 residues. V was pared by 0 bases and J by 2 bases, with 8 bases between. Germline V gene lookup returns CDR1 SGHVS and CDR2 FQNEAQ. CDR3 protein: CASSLAHGTYEQYF. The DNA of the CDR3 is TGTGCCAGCAGCTTAGCGCACGGTACCTACGAGCAGTACTTC.

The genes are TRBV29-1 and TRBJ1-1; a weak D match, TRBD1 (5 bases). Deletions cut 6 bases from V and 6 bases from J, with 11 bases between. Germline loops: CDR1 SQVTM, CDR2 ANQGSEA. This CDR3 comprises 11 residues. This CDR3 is CSVGDSPEAFF. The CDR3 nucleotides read TGCAGCGTGGGGGATTCTCCTGAAGCTTTCTTT. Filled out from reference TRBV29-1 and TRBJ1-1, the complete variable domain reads SAVISQKPSRDICQRGTSLTIQCQVDSQVTMMFWYRQQPGQSLTLIATANQGSEATYESGFVIDKFPISRPNLTFSTLTVSNMSPEDSSIYLCSVGDSPEAFFGQGTRLTVV.

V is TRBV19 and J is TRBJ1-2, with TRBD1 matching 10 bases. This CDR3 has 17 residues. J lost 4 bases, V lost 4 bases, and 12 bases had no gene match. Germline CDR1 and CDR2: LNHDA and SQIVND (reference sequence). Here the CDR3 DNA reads TGTGCCAGTAGTACCACCGGGACAGGGGCCCGGGTCTATGGCTACACCTTC. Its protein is CASSTTGTGARVYGYTF.

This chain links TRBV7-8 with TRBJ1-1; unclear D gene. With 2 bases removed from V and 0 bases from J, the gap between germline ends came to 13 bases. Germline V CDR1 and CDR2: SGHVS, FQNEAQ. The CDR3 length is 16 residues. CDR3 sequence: CASSLRPGGMNTEAFF. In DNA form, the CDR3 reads TGTGCCAGCAGCTTAAGGCCAGGTGGGATGAACACTGAAGCTTTCTTT. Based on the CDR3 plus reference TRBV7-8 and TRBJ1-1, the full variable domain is GAGVSQSPRYKVAKRGQDVALRCDPISGHVSLFWYQQALGQGPEFLTYFQNEAQLDKSGLPSDRFFAERPEGSVSTLKIQRTQQEDSAVYLCASSLRPGGMNTEAFFGQGTRLTVV.

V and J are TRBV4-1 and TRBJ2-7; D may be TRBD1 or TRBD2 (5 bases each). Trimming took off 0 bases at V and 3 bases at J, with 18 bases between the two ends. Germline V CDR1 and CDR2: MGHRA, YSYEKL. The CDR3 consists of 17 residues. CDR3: CASSQEAGTMGNYEQYF. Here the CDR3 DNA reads TGCGCCAGCAGCCAAGAGGCCGGGACCATGGGGAACTACGAGCAGTACTTC.

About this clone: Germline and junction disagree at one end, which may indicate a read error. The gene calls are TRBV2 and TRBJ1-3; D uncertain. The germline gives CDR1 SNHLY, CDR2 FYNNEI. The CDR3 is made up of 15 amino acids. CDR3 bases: TGTGTCAGCAGTGTAGAGCGAACCCCTCGAAACACCATATATTTT. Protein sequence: CVSSVERTPRNTIYF.

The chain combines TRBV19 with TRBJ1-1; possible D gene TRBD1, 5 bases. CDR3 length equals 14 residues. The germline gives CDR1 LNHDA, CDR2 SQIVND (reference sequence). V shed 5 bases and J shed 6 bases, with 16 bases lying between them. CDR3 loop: CASSPRVSEAEAFF. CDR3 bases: TGTGCCAGTAGTCCCAGGGTTTCGGAGGCTGAAGCTTTCTTT.

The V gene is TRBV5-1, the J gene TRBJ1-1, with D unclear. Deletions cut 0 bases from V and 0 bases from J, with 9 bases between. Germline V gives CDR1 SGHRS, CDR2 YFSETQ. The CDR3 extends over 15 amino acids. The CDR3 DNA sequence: TGCGCCAGCAGCTTGGGCGCGAGTTTGAACACTGAAGCTTTCTTT. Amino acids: CASSLGASLNTEAFF.

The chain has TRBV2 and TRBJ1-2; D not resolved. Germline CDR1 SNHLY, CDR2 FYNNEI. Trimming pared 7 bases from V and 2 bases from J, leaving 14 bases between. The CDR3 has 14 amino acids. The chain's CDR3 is CASKGSFTNYGYTF. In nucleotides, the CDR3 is TGTGCCAGCAAGGGCAGCTTTACGAACTATGGCTACACCTTC.

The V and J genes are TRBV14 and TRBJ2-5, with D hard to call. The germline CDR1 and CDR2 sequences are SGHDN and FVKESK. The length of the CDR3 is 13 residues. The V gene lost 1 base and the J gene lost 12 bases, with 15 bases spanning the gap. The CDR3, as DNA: TGTGCCAGCAGCCAAGGGGTCGTGACTGCCAAGTACTTC. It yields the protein CASSQGVVTAKYF.

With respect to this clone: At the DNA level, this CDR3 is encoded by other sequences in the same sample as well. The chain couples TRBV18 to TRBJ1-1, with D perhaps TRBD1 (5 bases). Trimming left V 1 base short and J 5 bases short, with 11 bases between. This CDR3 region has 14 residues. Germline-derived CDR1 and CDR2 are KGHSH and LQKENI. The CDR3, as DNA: TGTGCCAGCTCACCACGGGAGGGGCGAACTGAAGCTTTCTTT. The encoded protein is CASSPREGRTEAFF.

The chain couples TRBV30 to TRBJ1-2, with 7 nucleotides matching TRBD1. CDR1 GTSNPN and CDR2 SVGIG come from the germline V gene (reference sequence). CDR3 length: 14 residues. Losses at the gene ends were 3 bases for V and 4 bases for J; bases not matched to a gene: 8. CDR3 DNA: TGTGCCTGGAGGGAGGGGGCAGCGGGCTATGGCTACACCTTC. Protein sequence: CAWREGAAGYGYTF.

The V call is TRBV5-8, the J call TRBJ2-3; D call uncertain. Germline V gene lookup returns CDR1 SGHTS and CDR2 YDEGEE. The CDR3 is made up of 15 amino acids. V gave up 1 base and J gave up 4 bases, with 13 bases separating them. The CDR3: CASSLRAAMADTQYF. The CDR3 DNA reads TGTGCCAGCAGCTTGAGGGCCGCCATGGCAGATACGCAGTATTTT. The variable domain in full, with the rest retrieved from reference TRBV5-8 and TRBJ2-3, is EAGVTQSPTHLIKTRGQQATLRCSPISGHTSVYWYQQALGLGLQFLLWYDEGEERNRGNFPPRFSGRQFPNYSSELNVNALELEDSALYLCASSLRAAMADTQYFGPGTRLTVL.

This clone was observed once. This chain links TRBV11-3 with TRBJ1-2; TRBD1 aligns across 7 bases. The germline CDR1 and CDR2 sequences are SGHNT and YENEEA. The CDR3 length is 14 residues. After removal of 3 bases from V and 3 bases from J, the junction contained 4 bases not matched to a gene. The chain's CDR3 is CASSLEGTDYGYTF. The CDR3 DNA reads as TGTGCCAGCAGCTTGGAAGGGACAGACTATGGCTACACCTTC.